In this sample, the clone carrying this TCR beta chain turned up a few times. Its antigen is currently unknown. This CDR3 contains 13 residues. The trim removed 2 bases at V and 10 bases at J, leaving 5 bases unmatched. Germline values: CDR1 WSHSY, CDR2 SAAADI. The data were obtained in a study of post-analysis software for immune sequencing data. About the study: Both relapsing-remitting and secondary progressive multiple sclerosis featured among the disease courses, as did progressive-relapsing multiple sclerosis. General study points: In multiple sclerosis, normalized Chao1 diversity was significantly below that of controls. The authors found that F measure strongly co-clustered same-batch samples. Roughly 5 TRBV segments (TRBV5-6, TRBV5-1 and TRBV20-1 among them) occurred more frequently in patients than in controls.

Carried by the TCR beta cDNA libraries were unique molecular identifiers. From about 1 to 10 million T cells, hundreds of thousands of cDNA molecules were obtained. Each CDR3 protein is one row after TCRdb ran MiXCR on the PCR reads. The sample carries hundreds of thousands of distinct CDR3 sequences, just under 30% recorded once. The chain joins TRBV10-2 to TRBJ2-1; 7 bases agree with TRBD2. The TCR sequence derives from a girl under 18 with multiple sclerosis. The sequenced sample was blood. The CDR3 DNA follows: TGCGCCAGCAGTGAGCCCCGGGGAGGGGAGCAGTTCTTC. Translation gives CASSEPRGGEQFF.